This TCR beta chain was identified in a study of tumor-infiltrating lymphocytes in oesophageal squamous cell carcinoma. The CDR3 sequence is 13 residues long. CDR1 and CDR2 (germline): KGHSH, LQKENI. Trimming removed 3 bases from V and 10 bases from J, with 13 bases in between. In TCRdb, the reads were re-called with MiXCR into one record per CDR3 protein. The sample carries more than 10,000 distinct CDR3 sequences, roughly three fifths recorded once. About this clonotype: This may stem from a read error, because a much larger clone lies one nucleotide away.

The sequencing input was blood. This chain links TRBV18 with TRBJ2-1, with D perhaps being TRBD1 or TRBD2 (5 bases each). This clonotype originated in a female donor with esophageal squamous cell carcinoma. The CDR3 is CASSPRDGGEQFF. CDR3 bases: TGTGCCAGCTCACCCCGGGACGGCGGGGAGCAGTTCTTC. Based on the CDR3 plus reference TRBV18 and TRBJ2-1, the full variable domain is NAGVMQNPRHLVRRRGQEARLRCSPMKGHSHVYWYRQLPEEGLKFMVYLQKENIIDESGMPKERFSAEFPKEGPSILRIQQVVRGDSAAYFCASSPRDGGEQFFGPGTRLTVL.